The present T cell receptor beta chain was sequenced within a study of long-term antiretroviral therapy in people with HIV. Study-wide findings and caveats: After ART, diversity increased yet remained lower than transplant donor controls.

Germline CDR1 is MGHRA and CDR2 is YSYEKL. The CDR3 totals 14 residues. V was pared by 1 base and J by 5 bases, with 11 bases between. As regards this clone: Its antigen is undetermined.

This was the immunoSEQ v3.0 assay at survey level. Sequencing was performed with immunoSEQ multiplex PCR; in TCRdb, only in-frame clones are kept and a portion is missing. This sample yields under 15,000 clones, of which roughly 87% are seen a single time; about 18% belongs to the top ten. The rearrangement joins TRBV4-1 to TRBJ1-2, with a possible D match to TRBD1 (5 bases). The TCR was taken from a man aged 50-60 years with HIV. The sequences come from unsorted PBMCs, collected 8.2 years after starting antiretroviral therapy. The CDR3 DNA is TGCGCCAGCAGCCAAGTACCGACAGCTTATGGCTACACCTTC. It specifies CASSQVPTAYGYTF.